The T cell receptor (beta chain) described here comes from a study of CXCR3-negative and CXCR3-positive naive CD8 T cells. CD45RO-CCR7+CD27+CD95- expression identified naive CD8+ T cells. This CDR3 has 11 amino acids. Germline CDR1 SQVTM, CDR2 ANQGSEA. UMI-labeled 5' RACE TRB cDNA libraries were prepared from the cells. TCRdb reprocessed the 5' RACE reads and keeps a single row for each CDR3 protein, giving no DNA. Seen in this sample are tens of thousands of distinct CDR3 sequences; the ten most common clones hold roughly 0.48%. Remarks on this clonotype: Its antigen is as yet unknown.

Findings and limits, study-wide: Diversity in memory CD8+ cells fell much lower than the comparably high levels seen in both naive subsets. Naive subsets did not differ in surface CD5, and the authors estimated TCR strength using properties of the TRB CDR3. Within a donor, both naive subsets shared TRBV-TRBJ usage, unlike memory cells. Naive cells positive for CXCR3 carried more hydrophobic TRB CDR3s than CXCR3-negative ones.

The rearrangement uses TRBV29-1 and TRBJ1-2. This TCR came from a human donor in good health. Some clones in this sample may be carry-over from other donors' samples. The sequencing input was naive CXCR3+ CD8+ T cells from blood. Subset specified: CD45RO-CCR7+CD27+CD95- naive CD8+ T cells expressing CXCR3 (TNR3+). This CDR3 is CSAEEIYGYTF.